Detailed here is one T cell receptor beta chain. These data are taken from a study of blood T cell repertoires in COVID-19. Turning to the study itself: COVID-19 samples from acute and convalescent phases originated in the United States, Italy and Spain. Nucleic acid was either cDNA or gDNA, and it came from T cells, B-cell-depleted T cells, or PBMCs.

CDR3 length: 12 amino acids. The V end was cut by 2 bases, the J end by 6 bases, with 8 bases between. In the authors' workflow: From reference gene primer amplification, estimates of nucleated cell counts were derived. Sequencing used immunoSEQ multiplex PCR; TCRdb keeps in-frame clones, though not all of them. The DNA was the basis for D and trimming; V, J and clone size are from that table. The repertoire holds under 100,000 clones, approximately 82% seen once, with roughly 2.1% in the top ten. The sequence derives from an older woman with acute or convalescent COVID-19. Sample: peripheral blood. The V and J genes are TRBV12-3 or TRBV12-4 and TRBJ2-7; D is ambiguous. The CDR3 nucleotides read TGTGCCAGCAGTTTAATGGCAATCGAGCAGTACTTC. Protein sequence: CASSLMAIEQYF.